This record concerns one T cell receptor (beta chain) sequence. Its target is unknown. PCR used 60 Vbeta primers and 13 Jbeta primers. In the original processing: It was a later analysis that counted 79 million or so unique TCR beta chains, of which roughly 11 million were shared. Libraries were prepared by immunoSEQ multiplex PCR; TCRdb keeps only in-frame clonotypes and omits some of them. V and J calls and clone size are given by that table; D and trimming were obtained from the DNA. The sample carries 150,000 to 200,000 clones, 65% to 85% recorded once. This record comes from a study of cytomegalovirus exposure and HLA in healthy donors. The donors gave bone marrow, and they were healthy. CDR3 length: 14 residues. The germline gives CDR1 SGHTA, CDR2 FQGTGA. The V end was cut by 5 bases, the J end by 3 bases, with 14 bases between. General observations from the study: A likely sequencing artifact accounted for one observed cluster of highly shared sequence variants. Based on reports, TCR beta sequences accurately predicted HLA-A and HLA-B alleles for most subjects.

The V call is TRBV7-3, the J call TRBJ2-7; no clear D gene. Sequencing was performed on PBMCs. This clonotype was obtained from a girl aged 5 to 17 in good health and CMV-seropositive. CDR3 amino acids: CASSPIAESYEQYF. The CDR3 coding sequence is TGTGCCAGCAGCCCTATAGCCGAGAGCTACGAGCAGTACTTC.